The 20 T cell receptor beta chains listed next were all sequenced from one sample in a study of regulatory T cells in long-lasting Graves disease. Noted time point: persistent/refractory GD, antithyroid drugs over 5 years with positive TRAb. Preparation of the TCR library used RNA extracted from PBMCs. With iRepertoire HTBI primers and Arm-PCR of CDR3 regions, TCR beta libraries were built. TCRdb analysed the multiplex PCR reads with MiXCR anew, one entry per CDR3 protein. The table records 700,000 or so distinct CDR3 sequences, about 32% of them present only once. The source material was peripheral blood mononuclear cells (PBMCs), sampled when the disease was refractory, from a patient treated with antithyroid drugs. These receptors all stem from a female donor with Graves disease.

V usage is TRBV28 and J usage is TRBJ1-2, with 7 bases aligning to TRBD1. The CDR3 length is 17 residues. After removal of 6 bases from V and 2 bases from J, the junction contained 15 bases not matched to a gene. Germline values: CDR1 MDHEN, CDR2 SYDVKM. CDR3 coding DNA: TGTGCCAGCAGCTTGGGGACAGCTTCCGACCGGAACTATGGCTACACCTTC. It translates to CASSLGTASDRNYGYTF.

The CDR3 coding sequence is TGTGCCAGCAGCTTGCGACAGGGGGCGCGGTCGAATGGCTACACCTTC. The encoded protein is CASSLRQGARSNGYTF. V and J are TRBV5-5 and TRBJ1-2; TRBD1 aligns across 10 bases. The V segment lost 1 base and the J segment 6 bases; nucleotides outside the gene matches: 9. Germline V gene data show CDR1 as SGHKS and CDR2 as YYEKEE (reference sequence). This CDR3 is 16 amino acids long. Full variable domain (rest looked up from reference TRBV5-5 and TRBJ1-2): DAGVTQSPTHLIKTRGQQVTLRCSPISGHKSVSWYQQVLGQGPQFIFQYYEKEERGRGNFPDRFSARQFPNYSSELNVNALLLGDSALYLCASSLRQGARSNGYTFGSGTRLTVV.

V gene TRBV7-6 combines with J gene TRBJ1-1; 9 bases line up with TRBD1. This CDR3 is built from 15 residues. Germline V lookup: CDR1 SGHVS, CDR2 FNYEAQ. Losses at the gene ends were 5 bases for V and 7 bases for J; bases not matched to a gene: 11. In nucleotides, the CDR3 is TGTGCCAGCAGCCTCGAAGGGACAGGGATCAGTGAAGCTTTCTTT. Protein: CASSLEGTGISEAFF.

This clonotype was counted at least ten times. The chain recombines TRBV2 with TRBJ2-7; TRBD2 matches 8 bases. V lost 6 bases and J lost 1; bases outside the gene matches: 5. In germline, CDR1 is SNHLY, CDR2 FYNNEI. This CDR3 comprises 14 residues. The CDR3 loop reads CASSAAGASYEQYF. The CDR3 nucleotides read TGTGCCAGCAGCGCAGCGGGAGCGTCCTACGAGCAGTACTTC.

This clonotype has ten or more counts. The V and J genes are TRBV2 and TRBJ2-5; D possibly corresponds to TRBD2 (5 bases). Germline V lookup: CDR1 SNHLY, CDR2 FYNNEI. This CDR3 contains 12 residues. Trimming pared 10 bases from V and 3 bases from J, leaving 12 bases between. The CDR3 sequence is CATGLREETQYF. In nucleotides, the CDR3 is TGTGCCACAGGACTGAGGGAAGAGACCCAGTACTTC.

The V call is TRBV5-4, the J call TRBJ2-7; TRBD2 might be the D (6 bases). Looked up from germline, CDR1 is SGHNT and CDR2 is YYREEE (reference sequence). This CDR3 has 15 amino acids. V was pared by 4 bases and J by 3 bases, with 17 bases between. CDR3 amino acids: CASSLEPSGRYEQYF. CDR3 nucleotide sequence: TGTGCCAGCAGCCTGGAACCGAGCGGGCGCTACGAGCAGTACTTC.

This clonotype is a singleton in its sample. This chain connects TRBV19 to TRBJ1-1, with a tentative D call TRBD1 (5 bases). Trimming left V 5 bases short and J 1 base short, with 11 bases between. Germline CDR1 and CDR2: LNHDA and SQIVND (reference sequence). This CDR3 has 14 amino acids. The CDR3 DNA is TGTGCCAGTAGTCACCGGGACGGGAACACTGAAGCTTTCTTT. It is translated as CASSHRDGNTEAFF.

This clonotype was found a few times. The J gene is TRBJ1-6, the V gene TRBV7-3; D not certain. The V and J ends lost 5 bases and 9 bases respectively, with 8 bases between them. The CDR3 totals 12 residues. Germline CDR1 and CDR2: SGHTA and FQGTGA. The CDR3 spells CASSQDRSPLHF. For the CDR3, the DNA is TGTGCCAGCAGCCAGGACCGTTCACCCCTCCACTTT.

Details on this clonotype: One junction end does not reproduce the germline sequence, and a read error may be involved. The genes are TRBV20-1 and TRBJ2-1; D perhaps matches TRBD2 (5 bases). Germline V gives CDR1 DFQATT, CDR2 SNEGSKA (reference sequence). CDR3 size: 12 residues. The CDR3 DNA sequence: TGCAGTGCGCCGGACTCCCACAATGAGCAGTTCTTC. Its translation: CSAPDSHNEQFF.

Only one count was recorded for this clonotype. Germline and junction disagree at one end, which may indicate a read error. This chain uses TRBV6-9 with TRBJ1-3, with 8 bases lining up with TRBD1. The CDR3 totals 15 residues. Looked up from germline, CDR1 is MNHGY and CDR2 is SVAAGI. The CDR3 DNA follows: TGTGCCAACAGTTACCAGGGGGCCACTGGAAACACCATATATTTT. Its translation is CANSYQGATGNTIYF.

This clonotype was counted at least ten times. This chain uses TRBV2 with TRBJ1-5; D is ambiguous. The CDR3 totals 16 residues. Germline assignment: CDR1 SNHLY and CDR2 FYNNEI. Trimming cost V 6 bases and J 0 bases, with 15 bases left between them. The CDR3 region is CASRQGAGISNQPQHF. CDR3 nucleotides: TGTGCCAGCAGGCAAGGAGCTGGGATTAGCAATCAGCCCCAGCATTTT.

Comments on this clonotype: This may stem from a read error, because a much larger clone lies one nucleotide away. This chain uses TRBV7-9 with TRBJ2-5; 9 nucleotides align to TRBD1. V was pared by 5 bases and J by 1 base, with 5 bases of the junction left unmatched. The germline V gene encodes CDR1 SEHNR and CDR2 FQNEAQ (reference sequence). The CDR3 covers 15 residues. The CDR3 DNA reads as TGTGCCAGCAGCGAACAGGGACAGGGCCAAGAGACCCAGTACTTC. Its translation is CASSEQGQGQETQYF.

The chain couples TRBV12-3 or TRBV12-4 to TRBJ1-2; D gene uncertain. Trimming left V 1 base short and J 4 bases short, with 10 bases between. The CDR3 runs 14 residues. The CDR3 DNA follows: TGTGCCAGCAGTTTAGTGGCCAGCGTCTATGGCTACACCTTC. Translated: CASSLVASVYGYTF.

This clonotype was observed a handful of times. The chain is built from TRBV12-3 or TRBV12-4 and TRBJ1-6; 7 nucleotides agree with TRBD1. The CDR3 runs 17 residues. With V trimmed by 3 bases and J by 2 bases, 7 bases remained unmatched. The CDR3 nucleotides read TGTGCCAGCAGTTTCTTCAGGGGGAGGACCTATAATTCACCCCTCCACTTT. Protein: CASSFFRGRTYNSPLHF.

For the CDR3, the DNA is TGTGCCAGCAGTACAGGGGAGCAGTTCTTC. Protein sequence: CASSTGEQFF. V is TRBV2 and J is TRBJ2-1, with D possibly being TRBD1 (6 bases). The CDR3 sequence is 10 residues long. The germline V gene has CDR1 SNHLY and CDR2 FYNNEI. V lost 5 bases to trimming and J lost 10 bases, with 6 bases between them.

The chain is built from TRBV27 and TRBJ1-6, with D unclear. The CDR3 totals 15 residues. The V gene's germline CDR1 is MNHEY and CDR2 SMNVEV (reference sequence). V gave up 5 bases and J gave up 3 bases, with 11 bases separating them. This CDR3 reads CASSLDGLYNSPLHF. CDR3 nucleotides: TGTGCCAGCAGTCTTGACGGTCTCTATAATTCACCCCTCCACTTT.

CDR3 bases: TGCAGCGTTGAAGATCTTCCTGGGACAGGGGCCTACGAGCAGTACTTC. Its protein product is CSVEDLPGTGAYEQYF. J is TRBJ2-7 and V is TRBV29-1; 10 bases map to TRBD1. The trim removed 0 bases at V and 2 bases at J, leaving 7 bases unmatched. Germline V gene lookup returns CDR1 SQVTM and CDR2 ANQGSEA. The CDR3 loop spans 16 amino acids.

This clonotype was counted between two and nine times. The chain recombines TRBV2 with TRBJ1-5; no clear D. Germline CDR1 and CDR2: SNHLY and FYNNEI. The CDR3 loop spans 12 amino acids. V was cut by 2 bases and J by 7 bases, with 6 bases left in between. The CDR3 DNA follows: TGTGCCAGCAGTGAACCCCCCCAGCCCCAGCATTTT. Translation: CASSEPPQPQHF.

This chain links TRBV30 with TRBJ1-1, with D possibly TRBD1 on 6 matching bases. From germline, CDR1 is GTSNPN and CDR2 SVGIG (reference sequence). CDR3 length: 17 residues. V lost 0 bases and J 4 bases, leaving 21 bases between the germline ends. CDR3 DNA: TGTGCCTGGAGTGTAGTCGTCGGGGGCATAAGTAGCACTGAAGCTTTCTTT. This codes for CAWSVVVGGISSTEAFF. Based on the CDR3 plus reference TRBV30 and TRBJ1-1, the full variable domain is SQTIHQWPATLVQPVGSPLSLECTVEGTSNPNLYWYRQAAGRGLQLLFYSVGIGQISSEVPQNLSASRPQDRQFILSSKKLLLSDSGFYLCAWSVVVGGISSTEAFFGQGTRLTVV.

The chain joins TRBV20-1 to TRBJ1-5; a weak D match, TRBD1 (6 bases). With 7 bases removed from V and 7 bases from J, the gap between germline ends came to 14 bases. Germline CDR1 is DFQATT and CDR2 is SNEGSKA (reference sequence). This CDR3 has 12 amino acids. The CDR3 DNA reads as TGCAGTGTGGGACACGGGGACCAGCCCCAGCATTTT. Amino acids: CSVGHGDQPQHF.